One and the same sample provided the 4 T cell receptor beta chains below, sequenced in a study of response to subunit inactivated influenza vaccine. TCRdb re-analysed the RT-PCR reads in MiXCR, keeping a single row per CDR3 protein. The sample has around 200,000 distinct CDR3 sequences; about 12% are singletons. Separately, the same data were catalogued under a study of T cells expressing NK-cell markers. That source notes: 5'RACE template switching with UMIs produced the TCR beta cDNA.

Sequencing was performed on CD8+ T cells sorted from PBMCs, taken 11 to 12 days after vaccination. The receptors were gathered from a man between 45 and 60 years old who received an inactivated influenza vaccine.

The chain is built from TRBV12-3 or TRBV12-4 and TRBJ1-2; D is undetermined. Trimming pared 3 bases from V and 4 bases from J, leaving 9 bases between. This CDR3 comprises 13 residues. The CDR3 reads CASSFSSSYGYTF. The CDR3 DNA sequence: TGTGCCAGCAGTTTCTCCAGCTCCTATGGCTACACCTTC.

V gene TRBV20-1 combines with J gene TRBJ1-2, with a weak D call TRBD1 (6 bases). The germline CDR1 and CDR2 sequences are DFQATT and SNEGSKA (reference sequence). V was shortened by 6 bases and J by 10 bases, with 15 bases between the two germline ends. The CDR3 has 11 amino acids. The DNA of the CDR3 is TGCAGTGCCTCGACAGGAGGGCACTACACCTTC. It codes for CSASTGGHYTF.

The chain is built from TRBV4-3 and TRBJ2-7; 10 nucleotides align to TRBD2. CDR1 is LGHNA and CDR2 is YSLEER in the germline V gene. This CDR3 region has 17 residues. The V segment lost 1 base and the J segment 0 bases; nucleotides outside the gene matches: 6. This chain's CDR3 is CASSQGVLAGNSYEQYF. The CDR3 region has the DNA TGCGCCAGCAGCCAAGGGGTACTAGCGGGGAACTCCTACGAGCAGTACTTC.

The CDR3 reads CASSLGQGGLYGYTF. CDR3 nucleotide sequence: TGTGCCAGCAGTCTCGGACAGGGAGGTCTCTATGGCTACACCTTC. V and J are TRBV27 and TRBJ1-2; 8 bases fit TRBD1. The junction had 9 bases not matched to a gene; V was cut back by 5 bases and J by 4 bases. The CDR3 spans 15 residues. In germline, CDR1 is MNHEY, CDR2 SMNVEV (reference sequence).